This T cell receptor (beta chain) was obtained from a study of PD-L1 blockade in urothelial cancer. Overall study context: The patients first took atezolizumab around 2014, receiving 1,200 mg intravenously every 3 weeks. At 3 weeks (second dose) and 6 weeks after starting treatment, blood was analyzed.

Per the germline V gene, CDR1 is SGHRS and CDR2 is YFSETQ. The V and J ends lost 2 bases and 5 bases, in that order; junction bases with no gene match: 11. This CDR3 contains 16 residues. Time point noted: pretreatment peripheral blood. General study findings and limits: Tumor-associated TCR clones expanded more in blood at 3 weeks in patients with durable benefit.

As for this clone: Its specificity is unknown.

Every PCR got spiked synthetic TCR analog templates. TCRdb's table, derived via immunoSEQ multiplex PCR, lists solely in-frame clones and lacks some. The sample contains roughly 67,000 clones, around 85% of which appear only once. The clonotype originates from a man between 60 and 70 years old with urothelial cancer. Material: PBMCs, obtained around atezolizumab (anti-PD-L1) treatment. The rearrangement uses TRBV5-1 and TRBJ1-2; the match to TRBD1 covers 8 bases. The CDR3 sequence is CASSFGQGALGYGYTF. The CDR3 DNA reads TGCGCCAGCAGCTTCGGCCAGGGGGCCCTAGGGTATGGCTACACCTTC. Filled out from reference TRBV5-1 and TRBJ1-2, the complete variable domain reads KAGVTQTPRYLIKTRGQQVTLSCSPISGHRSVSWYQQTPGQGLQFLFEYFSETQRNKGNFPGRFSGRQFSNSRSEMNVSTLELGDSALYLCASSFGQGALGYGYTFGSGTRLTVV.